Below, 10 T cell receptor beta chains from the same sample are listed, as sequenced in a study of control samples from healthy donors and cancer patients. The assay was immunoSEQ multiplex PCR, and TCRdb's table has in-frame clones only and misses some. The profile shows tens of thousands of clones, approximately 84% of them singletons. Sequences were obtained from PBMCs. These receptors originate from a woman aged 45-65 years with lung cancer.

Written as DNA, the CDR3 is TGTGCCAGCTCACCAGAGGGGCGCCTGTACCACTTT. It yields the protein CASSPEGRLYHF. V usage is TRBV18 and J usage is TRBJ1-6; D perhaps matches TRBD1 (5 bases). V was clipped by 2 bases and J by 18 bases, with 14 bases between them. Germline loops: CDR1 KGHSH, CDR2 LQKENI. The CDR3 sequence is 12 residues long.

J is TRBJ2-1 and V is TRBV2, with TRBD2 matching 9 bases. After removal of 7 bases from V and 5 bases from J, the junction contained 6 bases not matched to a gene. Germline CDR1 SNHLY, CDR2 FYNNEI. This CDR3 comprises 14 residues. CDR3 sequence (DNA): TGTGCCAGCAATCTAGCGGGGCAGAACAATGAGCAGTTCTTC. It specifies CASNLAGQNNEQFF.

The V gene is TRBV3-1 (or the pseudogene TRBV3-2), the J gene TRBJ2-7; 7 bases are a match to TRBD2. V dropped 6 bases and J dropped 3; count of bases not matched to a gene: 5. Germline CDR1 LGHDT, CDR2 YNNKEL (reference sequence). The CDR3 consists of 13 residues. Here the CDR3 DNA reads TGTGCCAGCAGTCTACCGGGGGGCTACGAGCAGTACTTC. It is translated as CASSLPGGYEQYF.

The CDR3 region is CASSIALGGYTF. The CDR3 coding sequence is TGTGCCAGTAGTATAGCCCTTGGTGGCTACACCTTC. This rearrangement joins TRBV19 to TRBJ1-2; D gene unclear. Germline CDR1 is LNHDA and CDR2 is SQIVND (reference sequence). The CDR3 spans 12 residues. The V gene lost 1 base and the J gene lost 7 bases, with 7 bases spanning the gap.

The V and J genes are TRBV15 and TRBJ1-2; 9 bases map to TRBD1. The germline gives CDR1 LNHNV, CDR2 YYDKDF (reference sequence). V trimming: 2 bases; J trimming: 7 bases; junction bases outside the gene matches: 8. The CDR3 is made up of 15 amino acids. The CDR3 DNA is TGTGCCACCAGCAGAAGTGGACAGGGGAGCGGTGGCTACACCTTC. Its protein is CATSRSGQGSGGYTF.

This chain uses TRBV6-6 with TRBJ1-2; D not certain. In germline, CDR1 is MNHNY, CDR2 SVGAGI (reference sequence). The CDR3 is 12 residues long. Trimming took 7 bases from V and 3 from J, leaving 9 bases between them. CDR3 loop: CASKAFDYGYTF. In DNA, the CDR3 is TGTGCCAGCAAAGCCTTCGACTATGGCTACACCTTC.

The CDR3 spells CASSPQGPRGETQYF. In DNA form, the CDR3 reads TGTGCCAGCAGCCCCCAGGGTCCACGGGGAGAGACCCAGTACTTC. The chain joins TRBV9 to TRBJ2-5, with D perhaps being TRBD1 or TRBD2 (5 bases each). This CDR3 has 15 residues. V dropped 4 bases and J dropped 4 bases, with 17 bases sitting between them. The germline CDR1 and CDR2 sequences are SGDLS and YYNGEE.

The table lists this clone with a few counts. The V call is TRBV9, the J call TRBJ1-1, with D perhaps TRBD1 (5 bases). The CDR3 length is 15 residues. CDR1 is SGDLS, CDR2 YYNGEE, per germline. Trimming cost V 4 bases and J 0 bases, with 13 bases left between them. The CDR3 reads CASSPVPGLNTEAFF. For the CDR3, the DNA is TGTGCCAGCAGCCCAGTACCGGGGCTGAACACTGAAGCTTTCTTT.

This clone was observed a few times. At one of its ends the junction is not consistent with the germline gene, which may arise from a read error. This chain connects TRBV19 to TRBJ2-1; D may be TRBD1 (5 bases). The CDR3 sequence is 14 residues long. Germline V gives CDR1 LNHDA, CDR2 SQIVND (reference sequence). The CDR3 sequence: CASSKQGSHNEQFF. Here the CDR3 DNA reads TGTGCCAGTAGTAAGCAGGGCTCCCACAATGAGCAGTTCTTC.

The chain has TRBV6-5 and TRBJ2-1; D may be TRBD1 (6 bases). This CDR3 spans 13 amino acids. V was trimmed by 6 bases and J by 2 bases, leaving 8 bases between them. Germline V gene data show CDR1 as MNHEY and CDR2 as SVGAGI. CDR3 DNA sequence: TGTGCCAGCAGACAGGGAACCTACAATGAGCAGTTCTTC. Amino acids: CASRQGTYNEQFF.